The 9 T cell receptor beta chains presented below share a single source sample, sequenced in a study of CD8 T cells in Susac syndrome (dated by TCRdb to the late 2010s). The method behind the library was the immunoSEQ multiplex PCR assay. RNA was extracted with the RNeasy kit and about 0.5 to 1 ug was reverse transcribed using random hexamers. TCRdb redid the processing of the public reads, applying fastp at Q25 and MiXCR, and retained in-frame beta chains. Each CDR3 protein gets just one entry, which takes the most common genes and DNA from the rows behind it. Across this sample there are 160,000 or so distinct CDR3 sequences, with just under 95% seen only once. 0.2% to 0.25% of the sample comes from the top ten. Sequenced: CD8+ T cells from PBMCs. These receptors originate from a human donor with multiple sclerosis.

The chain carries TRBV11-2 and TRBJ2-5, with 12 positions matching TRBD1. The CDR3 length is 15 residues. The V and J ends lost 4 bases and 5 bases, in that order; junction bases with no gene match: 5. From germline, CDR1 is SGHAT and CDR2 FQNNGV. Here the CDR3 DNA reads TGTGCCAGCAGCTCGGGGACAGGGGGCATGGAGACCCAGTACTTC. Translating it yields CASSSGTGGMETQYF.

As DNA, the CDR3 is TGTGCCACCAGCAGAGGACGGAAAGGGACGAGAGGGGATAGCAATCAGCCCCAGCATTTT. It is translated as CATSRGRKGTRGDSNQPQHF. The gene calls are TRBV15 and TRBJ1-5; perhaps TRBD1 as D (5 bases). Germline CDR1 reads LNHNV; CDR2 reads YYDKDF (reference sequence). The CDR3 is 20 amino acids. V was cut by 1 base and J by 0 bases, with 22 bases left in between.

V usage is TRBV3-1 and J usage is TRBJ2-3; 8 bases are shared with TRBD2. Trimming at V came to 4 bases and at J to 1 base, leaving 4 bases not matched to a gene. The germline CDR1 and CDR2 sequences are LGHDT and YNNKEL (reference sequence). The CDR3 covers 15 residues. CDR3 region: CASSPRRGGTDTQYF. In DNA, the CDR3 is TGTGCCAGCAGCCCGAGGCGGGGGGGCACAGATACGCAGTATTTT.

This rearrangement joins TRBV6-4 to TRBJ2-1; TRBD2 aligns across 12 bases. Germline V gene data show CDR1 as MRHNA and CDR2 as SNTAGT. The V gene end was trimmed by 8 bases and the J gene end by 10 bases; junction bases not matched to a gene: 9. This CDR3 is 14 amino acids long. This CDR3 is CASAASGGAVEQFF. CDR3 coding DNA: TGTGCCAGCGCGGCTAGCGGGGGGGCGGTGGAGCAGTTCTTC.

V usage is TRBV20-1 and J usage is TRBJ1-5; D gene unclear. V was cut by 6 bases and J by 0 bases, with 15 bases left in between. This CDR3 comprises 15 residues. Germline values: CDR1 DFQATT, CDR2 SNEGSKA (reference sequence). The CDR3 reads CSALRLKNSNQPQHF. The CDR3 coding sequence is TGCAGTGCCCTTAGACTAAAGAATAGCAATCAGCCCCAGCATTTT.

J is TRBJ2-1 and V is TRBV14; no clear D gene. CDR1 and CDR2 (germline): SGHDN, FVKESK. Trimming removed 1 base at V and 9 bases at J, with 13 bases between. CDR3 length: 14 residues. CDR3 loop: CASSQGNSPPEQFF. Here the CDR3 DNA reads TGTGCCAGCAGCCAAGGAAATAGCCCGCCTGAGCAGTTCTTC.

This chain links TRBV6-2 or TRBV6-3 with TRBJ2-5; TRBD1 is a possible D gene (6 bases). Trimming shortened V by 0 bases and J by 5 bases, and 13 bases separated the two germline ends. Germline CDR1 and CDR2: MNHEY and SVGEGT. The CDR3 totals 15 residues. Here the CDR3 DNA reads TGTGCCAGCAGTTACTCTTCACAGGGCGCGGAGACCCAGTACTTC. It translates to CASSYSSQGAETQYF.

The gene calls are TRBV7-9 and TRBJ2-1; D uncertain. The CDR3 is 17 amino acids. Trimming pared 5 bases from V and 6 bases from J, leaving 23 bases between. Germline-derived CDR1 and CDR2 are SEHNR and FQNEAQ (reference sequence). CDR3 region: CASSPAGEAQRRNEQFF. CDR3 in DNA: TGTGCCAGCAGCCCGGCCGGAGAAGCCCAGCGCCGCAATGAGCAGTTCTTC.

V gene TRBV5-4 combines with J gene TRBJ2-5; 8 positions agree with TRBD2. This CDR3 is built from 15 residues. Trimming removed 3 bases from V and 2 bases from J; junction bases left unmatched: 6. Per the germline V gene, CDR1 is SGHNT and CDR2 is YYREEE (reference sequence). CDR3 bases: TGTGCCAGCAGCTCGGCGTCGGGGGGGCAAGAGACCCAGTACTTC. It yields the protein CASSSASGGQETQYF.